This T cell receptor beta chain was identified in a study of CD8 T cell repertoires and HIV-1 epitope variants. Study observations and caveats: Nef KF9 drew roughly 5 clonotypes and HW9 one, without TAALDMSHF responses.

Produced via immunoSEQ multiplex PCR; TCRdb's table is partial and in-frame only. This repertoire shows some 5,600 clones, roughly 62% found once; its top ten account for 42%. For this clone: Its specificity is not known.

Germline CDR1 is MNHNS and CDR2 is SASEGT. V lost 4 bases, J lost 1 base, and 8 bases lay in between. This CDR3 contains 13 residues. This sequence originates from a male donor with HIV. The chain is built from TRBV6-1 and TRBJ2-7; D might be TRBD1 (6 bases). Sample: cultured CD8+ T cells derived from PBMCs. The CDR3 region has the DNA TGTGCCAGCAGTGTGACAGGATCCTACGAGCAGTACTTC. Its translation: CASSVTGSYEQYF.